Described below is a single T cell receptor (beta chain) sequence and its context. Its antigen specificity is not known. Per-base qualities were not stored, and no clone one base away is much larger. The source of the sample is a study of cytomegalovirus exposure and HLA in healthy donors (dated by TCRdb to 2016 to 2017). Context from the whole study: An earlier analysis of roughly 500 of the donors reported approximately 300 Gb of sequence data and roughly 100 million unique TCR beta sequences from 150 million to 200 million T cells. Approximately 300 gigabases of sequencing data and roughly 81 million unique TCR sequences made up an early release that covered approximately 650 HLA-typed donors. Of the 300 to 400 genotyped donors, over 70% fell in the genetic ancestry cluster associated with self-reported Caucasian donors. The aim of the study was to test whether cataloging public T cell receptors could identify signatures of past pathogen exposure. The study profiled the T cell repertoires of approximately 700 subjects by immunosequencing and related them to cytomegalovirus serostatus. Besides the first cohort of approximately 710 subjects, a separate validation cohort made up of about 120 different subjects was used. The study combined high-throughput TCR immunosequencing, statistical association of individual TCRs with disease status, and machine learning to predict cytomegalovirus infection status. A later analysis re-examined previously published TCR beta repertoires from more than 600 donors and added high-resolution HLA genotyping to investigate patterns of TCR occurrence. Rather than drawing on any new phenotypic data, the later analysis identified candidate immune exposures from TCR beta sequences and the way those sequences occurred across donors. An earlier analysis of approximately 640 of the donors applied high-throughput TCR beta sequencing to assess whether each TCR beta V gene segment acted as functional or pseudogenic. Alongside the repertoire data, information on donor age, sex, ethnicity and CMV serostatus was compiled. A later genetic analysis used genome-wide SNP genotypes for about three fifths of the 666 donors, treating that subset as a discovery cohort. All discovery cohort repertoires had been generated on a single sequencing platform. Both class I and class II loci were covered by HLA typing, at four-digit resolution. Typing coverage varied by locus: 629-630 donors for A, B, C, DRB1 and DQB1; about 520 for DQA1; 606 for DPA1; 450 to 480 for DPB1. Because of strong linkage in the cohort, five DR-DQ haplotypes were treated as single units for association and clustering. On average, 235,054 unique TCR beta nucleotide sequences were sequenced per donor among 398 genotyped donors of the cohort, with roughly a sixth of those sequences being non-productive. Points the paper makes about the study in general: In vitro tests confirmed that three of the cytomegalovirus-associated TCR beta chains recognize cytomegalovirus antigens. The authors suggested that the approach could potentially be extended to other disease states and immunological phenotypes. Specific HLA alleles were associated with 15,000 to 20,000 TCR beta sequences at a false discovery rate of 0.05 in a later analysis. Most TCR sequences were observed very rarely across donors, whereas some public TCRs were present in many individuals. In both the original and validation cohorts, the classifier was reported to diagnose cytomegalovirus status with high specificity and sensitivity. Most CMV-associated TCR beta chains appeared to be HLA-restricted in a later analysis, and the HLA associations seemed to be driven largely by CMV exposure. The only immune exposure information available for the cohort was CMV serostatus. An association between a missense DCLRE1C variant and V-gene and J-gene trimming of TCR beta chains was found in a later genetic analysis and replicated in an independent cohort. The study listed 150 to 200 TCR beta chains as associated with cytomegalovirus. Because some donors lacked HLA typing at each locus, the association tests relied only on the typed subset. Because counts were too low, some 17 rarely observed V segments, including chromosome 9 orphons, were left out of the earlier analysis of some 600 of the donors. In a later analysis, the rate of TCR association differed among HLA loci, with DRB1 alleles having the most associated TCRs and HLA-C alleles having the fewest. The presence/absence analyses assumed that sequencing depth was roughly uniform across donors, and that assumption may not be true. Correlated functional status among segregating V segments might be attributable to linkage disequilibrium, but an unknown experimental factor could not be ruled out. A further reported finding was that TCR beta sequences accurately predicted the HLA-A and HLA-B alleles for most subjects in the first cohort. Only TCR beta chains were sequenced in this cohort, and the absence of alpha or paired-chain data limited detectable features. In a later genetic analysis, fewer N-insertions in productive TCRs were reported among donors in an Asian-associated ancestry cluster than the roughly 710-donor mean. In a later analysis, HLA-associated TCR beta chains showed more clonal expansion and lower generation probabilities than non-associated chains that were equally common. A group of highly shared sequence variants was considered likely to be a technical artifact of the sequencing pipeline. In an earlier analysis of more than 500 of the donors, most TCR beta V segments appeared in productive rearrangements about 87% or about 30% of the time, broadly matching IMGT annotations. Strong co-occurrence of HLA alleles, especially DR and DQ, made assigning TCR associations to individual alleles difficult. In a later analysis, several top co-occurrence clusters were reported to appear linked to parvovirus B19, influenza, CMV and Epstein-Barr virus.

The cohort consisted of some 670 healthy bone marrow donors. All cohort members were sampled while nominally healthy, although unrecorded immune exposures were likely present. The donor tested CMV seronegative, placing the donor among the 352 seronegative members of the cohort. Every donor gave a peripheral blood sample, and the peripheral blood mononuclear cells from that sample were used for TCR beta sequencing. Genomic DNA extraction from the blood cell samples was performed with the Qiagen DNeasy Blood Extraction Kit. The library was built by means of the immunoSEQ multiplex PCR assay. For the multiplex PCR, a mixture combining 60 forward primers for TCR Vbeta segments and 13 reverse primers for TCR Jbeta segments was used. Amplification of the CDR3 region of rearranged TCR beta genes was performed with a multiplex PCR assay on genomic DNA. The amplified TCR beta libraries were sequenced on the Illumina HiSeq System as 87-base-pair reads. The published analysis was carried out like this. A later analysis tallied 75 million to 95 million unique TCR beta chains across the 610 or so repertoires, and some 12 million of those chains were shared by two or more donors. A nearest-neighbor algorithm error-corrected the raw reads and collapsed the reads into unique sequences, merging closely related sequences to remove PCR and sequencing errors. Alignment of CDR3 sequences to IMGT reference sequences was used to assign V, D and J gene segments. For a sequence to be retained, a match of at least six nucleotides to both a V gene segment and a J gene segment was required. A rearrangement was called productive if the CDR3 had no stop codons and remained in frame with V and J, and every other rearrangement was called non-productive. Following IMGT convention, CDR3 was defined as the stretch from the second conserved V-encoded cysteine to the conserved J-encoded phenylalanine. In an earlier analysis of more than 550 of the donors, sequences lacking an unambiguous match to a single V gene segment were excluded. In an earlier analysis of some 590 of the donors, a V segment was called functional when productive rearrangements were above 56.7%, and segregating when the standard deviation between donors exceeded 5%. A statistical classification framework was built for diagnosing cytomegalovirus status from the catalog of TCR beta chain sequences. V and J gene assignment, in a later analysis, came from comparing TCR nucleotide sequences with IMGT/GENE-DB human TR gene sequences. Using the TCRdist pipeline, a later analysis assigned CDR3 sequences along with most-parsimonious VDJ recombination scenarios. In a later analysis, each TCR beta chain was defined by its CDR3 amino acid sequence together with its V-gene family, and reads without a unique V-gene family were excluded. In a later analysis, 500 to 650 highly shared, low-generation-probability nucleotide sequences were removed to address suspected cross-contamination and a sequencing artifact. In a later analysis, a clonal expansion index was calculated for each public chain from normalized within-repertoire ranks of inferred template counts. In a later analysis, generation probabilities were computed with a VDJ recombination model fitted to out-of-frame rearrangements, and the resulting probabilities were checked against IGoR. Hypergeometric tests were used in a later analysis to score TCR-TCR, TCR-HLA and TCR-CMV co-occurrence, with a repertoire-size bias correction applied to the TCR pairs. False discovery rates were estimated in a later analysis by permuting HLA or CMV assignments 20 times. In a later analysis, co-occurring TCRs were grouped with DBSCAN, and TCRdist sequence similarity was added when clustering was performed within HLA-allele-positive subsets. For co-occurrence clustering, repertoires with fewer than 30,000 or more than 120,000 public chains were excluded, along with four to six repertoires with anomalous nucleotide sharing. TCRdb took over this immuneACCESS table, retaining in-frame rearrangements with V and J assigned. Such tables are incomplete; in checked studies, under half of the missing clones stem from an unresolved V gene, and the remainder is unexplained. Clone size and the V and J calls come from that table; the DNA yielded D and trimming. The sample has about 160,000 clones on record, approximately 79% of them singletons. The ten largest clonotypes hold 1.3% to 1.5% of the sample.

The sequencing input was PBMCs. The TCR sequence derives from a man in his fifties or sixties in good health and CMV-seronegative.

The CDR3 sequence is CASISRSTDTQYF. The DNA reads as follows: TGTGCCAGCATTTCCAGGAGCACAGATACGCAGTATTTT. The V gene is TRBV6-1 and the J gene is TRBJ2-3; no confident D gene assignment can be made. Between the V and J ends, shortened by 7 bases and 0 bases respectively, the junction contains 8 bases. Including cysteine and phenylalanine, the CDR3 has 13 amino acids. Only the CDR3 DNA is retained, 39 bases long and in frame from the first base. The CDR1 and CDR2 encoded by the germline V gene are MNHNS and SASEGT.